This TCR beta chain emerged from a study of T-cell reconstitution after alpha-beta-depleted transplantation in children (dated by TCRdb to 2016 to 2017). Describing the broader study: Using TCR repertoire profiling, the study quantitatively followed how T-cell immune reconstitution unfolded in children after TCRalphabeta/CD19-depleted allogeneic hematopoietic cell transplantation.

Taken from cysteine to phenylalanine, the CDR3 has 11 residues. Left in the record is the CDR3 DNA by itself, 33 bases read in frame from the first base. The germline V gene provides CDR1 SGHRS and CDR2 YFSETQ. This clonotype was counted many times. The antigen it recognizes is unknown. One end of the junction does not line up with germline, which may come from a read error. The library relied on PCR. Instrument on record: Illumina HiSeq 2500. To normalize quantification of the TCRbeta repertoire, the TCR libraries were built with molecular barcoding that relied on unique molecular identifiers. TCRdb passed the public sequencing reads through fastp at Q25 and MiXCR, retaining productive beta sequences. Rows are unified per CDR3 protein, each entry keeping the most common DNA and genes. In all, the sample holds 600,000 to 700,000 distinct CDR3 sequences, and roughly 15% of those were seen once. The biggest ten clones account for about 1.1% of the sample.

The source material was PBMCs from the stem cell graft donor, sampled from the stem cell graft. The rearranged segments are TRBV5-1 and TRBJ2-1; the D gene remains uncertain. The sequence was obtained from a human donor who donated a stem cell graft to a child with acute myeloid leukemia. The CDR3 reads as follows: CASSFRDEQFF. The DNA sequence is as follows: TGTGCCAGCAGCTTCCGGGATGAGCAGTTCTTC.